The sequence of this T cell receptor (beta chain) was determined in a study of cytomegalovirus exposure and HLA in healthy donors. Study-level information: Caucasian-associated ancestry cluster membership applied to about four fifths of several hundred genotyped donors.

In the case of this clone: As yet, its antigen is unknown.

V was clipped by 3 bases and J by 4 bases; unmatched bases: 8. The germline V gene encodes CDR1 SGHRS and CDR2 YFSETQ. This CDR3 contains 15 residues. Study results and caveats: What a later analysis showed was that several of the most significant clusters appeared linked to common viral pathogens. Later work found that TCR association rates differed between HLA loci; DRB1 had the most and HLA-C the fewest.

This PCR relied on a set of 60 Vbeta primers and 13 Jbeta primers. Per the original methods: A later analysis tallied about 80 million unique TCR beta chains, about 12 million of them shared. The assay was immunoSEQ multiplex PCR, and TCRdb's table has in-frame clones only and misses some. Clone size and V and J calls were adopted from that table, with D and trimming inferred from the DNA. Here the sample spans more than 95,000 clones, roughly a tenth being singletons. The receptor was isolated from a woman aged 18-35 years in good health and CMV-seropositive. Sequences were obtained from PBMCs. The rearrangement links TRBV5-1 to TRBJ2-3; TRBD1 agrees at 7 bases. The CDR3, as DNA: TGCGCCAGCAGCTGGTATGGGGACAGAGCAGATACGCAGTATTTT. Residues: CASSWYGDRADTQYF. The full variable domain, with the rest looked up from reference TRBV5-1 and TRBJ2-3, is KAGVTQTPRYLIKTRGQQVTLSCSPISGHRSVSWYQQTPGQGLQFLFEYFSETQRNKGNFPGRFSGRQFSNSRSEMNVSTLELGDSALYLCASSWYGDRADTQYFGPGTRLTVL.